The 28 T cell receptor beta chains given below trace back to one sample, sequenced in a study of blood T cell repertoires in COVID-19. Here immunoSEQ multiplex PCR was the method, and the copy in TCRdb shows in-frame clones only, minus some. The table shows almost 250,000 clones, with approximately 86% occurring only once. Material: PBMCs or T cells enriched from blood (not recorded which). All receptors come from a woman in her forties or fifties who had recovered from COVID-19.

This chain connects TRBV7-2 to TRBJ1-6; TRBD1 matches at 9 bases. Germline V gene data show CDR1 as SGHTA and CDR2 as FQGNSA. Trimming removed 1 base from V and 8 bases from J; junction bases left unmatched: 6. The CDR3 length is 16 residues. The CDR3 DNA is TGTGCCAGCAGCTTAGTAACAGGGGGCTCTGATTCACCCCTCCACTTT. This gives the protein CASSLVTGGSDSPLHF.

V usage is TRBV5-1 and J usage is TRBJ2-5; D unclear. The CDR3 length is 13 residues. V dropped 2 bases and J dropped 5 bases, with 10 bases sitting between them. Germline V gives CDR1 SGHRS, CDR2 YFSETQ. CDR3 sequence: CASSFSREETQYF. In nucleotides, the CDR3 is TGCGCCAGCAGCTTTTCTAGAGAGGAGACCCAGTACTTC.

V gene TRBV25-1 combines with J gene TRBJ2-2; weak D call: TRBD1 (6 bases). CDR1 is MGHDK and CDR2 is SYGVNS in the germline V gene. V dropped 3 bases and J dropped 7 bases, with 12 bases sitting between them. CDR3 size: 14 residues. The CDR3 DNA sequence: TGTGCCAGCAGTGATTGGGCAGGGGACGGGGAGCTGTTTTTT. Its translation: CASSDWAGDGELFF.

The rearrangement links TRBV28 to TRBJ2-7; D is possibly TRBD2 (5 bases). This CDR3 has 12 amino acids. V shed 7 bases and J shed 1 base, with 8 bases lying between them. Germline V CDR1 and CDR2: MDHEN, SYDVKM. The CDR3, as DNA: TGTGCCAGCACCGGCGGGTCCTACGAGCAGTACTTC. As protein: CASTGGSYEQYF.

The CDR3 DNA sequence: TGTGCCAGCAGTACAGGGGACAGGGCACAGAATACGCAGTATTTT. Translation gives CASSTGDRAQNTQYF. V gene TRBV6-5 combines with J gene TRBJ2-3, with 9 bases identical to TRBD1. Unmatched junction bases numbered 10, after V lost 5 bases and J lost 7 bases. Germline V gene lookup returns CDR1 MNHEY and CDR2 SVGAGI. The CDR3 runs to 15 residues.

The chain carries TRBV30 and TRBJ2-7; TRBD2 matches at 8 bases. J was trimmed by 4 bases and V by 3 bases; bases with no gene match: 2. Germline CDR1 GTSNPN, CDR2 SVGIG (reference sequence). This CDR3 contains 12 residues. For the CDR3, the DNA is TGTGCCTGGAGGTCTAGCGGGTACGAGCAGTACTTC. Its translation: CAWRSSGYEQYF.

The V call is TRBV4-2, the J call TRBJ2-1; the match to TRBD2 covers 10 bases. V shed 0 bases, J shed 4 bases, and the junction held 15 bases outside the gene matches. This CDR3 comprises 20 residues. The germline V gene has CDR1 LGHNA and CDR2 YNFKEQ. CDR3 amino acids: CASSQETAYPASGSYNEQFF. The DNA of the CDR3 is TGTGCCAGCAGCCAAGAAACAGCCTATCCAGCTAGCGGGAGTTACAATGAGCAGTTCTTC.

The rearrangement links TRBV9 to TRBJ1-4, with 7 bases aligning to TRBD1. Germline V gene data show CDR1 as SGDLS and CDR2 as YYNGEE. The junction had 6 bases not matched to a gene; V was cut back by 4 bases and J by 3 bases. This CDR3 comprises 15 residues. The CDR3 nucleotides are TGTGCCAGCAGCCCCCGGGGACAGTCTAATGAAAAACTGTTTTTT. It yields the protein CASSPRGQSNEKLFF.

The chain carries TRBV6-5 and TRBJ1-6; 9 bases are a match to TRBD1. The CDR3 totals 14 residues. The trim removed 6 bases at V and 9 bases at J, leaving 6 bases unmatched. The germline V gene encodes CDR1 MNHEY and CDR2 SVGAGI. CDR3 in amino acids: CASRLDRGASPLHF. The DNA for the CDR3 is TGTGCCAGCAGGCTGGACAGGGGCGCTTCACCCCTCCACTTT.

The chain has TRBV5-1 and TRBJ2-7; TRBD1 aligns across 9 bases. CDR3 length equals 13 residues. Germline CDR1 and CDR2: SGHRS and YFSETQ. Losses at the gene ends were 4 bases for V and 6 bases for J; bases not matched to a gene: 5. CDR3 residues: CASSPGQGGEQYF. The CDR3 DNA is TGCGCCAGCAGCCCGGGACAGGGTGGCGAGCAGTACTTC. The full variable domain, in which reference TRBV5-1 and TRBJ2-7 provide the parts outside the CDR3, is KAGVTQTPRYLIKTRGQQVTLSCSPISGHRSVSWYQQTPGQGLQFLFEYFSETQRNKGNFPGRFSGRQFSNSRSEMNVSTLELGDSALYLCASSPGQGGEQYFGPGTRLTVT.

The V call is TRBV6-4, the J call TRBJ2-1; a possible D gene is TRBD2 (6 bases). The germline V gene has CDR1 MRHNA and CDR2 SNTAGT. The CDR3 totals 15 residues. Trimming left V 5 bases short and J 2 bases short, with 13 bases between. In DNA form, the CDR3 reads TGTGCCAGCAGTAGGGAGGACTCGACCTACAATGAGCAGTTCTTC. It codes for CASSREDSTYNEQFF.

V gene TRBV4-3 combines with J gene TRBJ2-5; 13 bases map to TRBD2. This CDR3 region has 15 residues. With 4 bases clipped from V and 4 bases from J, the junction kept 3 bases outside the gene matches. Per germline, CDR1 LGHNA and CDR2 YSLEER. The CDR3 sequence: CASSPGTSGVETQYF. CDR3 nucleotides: TGCGCCAGCAGCCCTGGGACTAGCGGGGTAGAGACCCAGTACTTC.

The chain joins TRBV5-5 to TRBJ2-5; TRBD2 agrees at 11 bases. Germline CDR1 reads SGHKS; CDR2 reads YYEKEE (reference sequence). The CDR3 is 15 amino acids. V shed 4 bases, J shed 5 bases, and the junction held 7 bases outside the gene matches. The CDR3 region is CASSPGTSGRETQYF. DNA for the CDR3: TGTGCCAGCAGCCCAGGGACTAGCGGCCGGGAGACCCAGTACTTC.

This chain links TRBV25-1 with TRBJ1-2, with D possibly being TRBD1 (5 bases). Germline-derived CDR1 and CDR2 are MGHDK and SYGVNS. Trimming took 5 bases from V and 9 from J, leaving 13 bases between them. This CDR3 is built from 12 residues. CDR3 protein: CASSYSQGRYTF. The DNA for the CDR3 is TGTGCCAGCAGTTACAGTCAGGGTCGCTACACCTTC.

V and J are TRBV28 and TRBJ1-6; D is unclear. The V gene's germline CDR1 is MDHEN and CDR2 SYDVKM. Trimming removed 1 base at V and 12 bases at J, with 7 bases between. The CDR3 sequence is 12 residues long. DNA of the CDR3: TGTGCCAGCAGTTTATTCCCACAACCCCTCCACTTT. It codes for CASSLFPQPLHF.

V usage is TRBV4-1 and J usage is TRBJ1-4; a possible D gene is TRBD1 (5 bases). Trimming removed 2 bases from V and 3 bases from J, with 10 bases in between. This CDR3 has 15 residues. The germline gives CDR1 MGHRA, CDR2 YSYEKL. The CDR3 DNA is TGCGCCAGCAGCCAAATAGACAGACCTAATGAAAAACTGTTTTTT. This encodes CASSQIDRPNEKLFF.

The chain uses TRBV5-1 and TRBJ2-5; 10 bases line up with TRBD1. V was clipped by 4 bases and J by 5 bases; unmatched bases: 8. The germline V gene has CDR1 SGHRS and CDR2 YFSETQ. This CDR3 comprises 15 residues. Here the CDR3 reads CASSRSGTGEETQYF. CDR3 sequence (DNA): TGCGCCAGCAGCCGATCGGGGACAGGGGAGGAGACCCAGTACTTC.

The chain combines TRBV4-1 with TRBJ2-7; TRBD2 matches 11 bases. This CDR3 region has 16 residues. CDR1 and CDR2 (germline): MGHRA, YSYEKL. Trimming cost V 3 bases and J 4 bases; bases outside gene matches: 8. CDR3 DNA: TGCGCCAGCAGCCAGCCCACTAGCGGGAGATGGTACGAGCAGTACTTC. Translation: CASSQPTSGRWYEQYF.

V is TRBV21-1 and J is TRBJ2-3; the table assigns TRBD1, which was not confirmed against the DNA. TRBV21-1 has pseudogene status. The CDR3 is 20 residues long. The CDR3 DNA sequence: TGTGCCAGCAGCAAAGAAAAGGGGAATGAACTGAGGAGTAGCACAGATACGCAGTATTTT. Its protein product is CASSKEKGNELRSSTDTQYF.

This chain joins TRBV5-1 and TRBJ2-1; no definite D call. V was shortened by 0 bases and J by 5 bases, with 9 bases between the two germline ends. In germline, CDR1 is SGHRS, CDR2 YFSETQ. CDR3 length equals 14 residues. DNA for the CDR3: TGCGCCAGCAGCTTGGACGCTAGGAACAATGAGCAGTTCTTC. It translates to CASSLDARNNEQFF.

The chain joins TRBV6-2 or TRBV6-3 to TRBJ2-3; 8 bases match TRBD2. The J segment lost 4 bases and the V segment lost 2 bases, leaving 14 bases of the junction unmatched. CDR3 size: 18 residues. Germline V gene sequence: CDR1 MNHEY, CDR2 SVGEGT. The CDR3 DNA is TGTGCCAGCAGTTACACCCGAGTAATGGCGGGAGGCGCAGATACGCAGTATTTT. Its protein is CASSYTRVMAGGADTQYF.

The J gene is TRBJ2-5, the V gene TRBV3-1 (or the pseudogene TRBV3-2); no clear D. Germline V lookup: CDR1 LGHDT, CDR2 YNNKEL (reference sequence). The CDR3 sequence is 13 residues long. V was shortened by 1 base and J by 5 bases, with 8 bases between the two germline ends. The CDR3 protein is CASSQGAAETQYF. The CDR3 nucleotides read TGTGCCAGCAGCCAAGGGGCCGCTGAGACCCAGTACTTC.

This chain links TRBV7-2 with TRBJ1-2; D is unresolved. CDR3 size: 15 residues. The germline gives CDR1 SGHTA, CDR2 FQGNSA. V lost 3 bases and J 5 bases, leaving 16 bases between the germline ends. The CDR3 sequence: CASSFTQTSTYGYTF. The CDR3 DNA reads TGTGCCAGCAGCTTCACTCAGACTTCGACTTATGGCTACACCTTC.

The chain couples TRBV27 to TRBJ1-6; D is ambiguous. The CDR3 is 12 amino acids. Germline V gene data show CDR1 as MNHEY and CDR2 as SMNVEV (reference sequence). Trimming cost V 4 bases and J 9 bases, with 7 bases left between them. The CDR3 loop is CASSYGGSPLHF. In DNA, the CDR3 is TGTGCCAGCAGTTACGGTGGTTCACCCCTCCACTTT.

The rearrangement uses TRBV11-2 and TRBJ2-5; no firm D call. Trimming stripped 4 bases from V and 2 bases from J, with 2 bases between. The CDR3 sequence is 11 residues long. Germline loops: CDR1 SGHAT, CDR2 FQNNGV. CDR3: CASSSQETQYF. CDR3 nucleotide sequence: TGTGCCAGCAGCTCGCAAGAGACCCAGTACTTC. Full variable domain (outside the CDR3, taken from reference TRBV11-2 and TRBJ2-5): EAGVAQSPRYKIIEKRQSVAFWCNPISGHATLYWYQQILGQGPKLLIQFQNNGVVDDSQLPKDRFSAERLKGVDSTLKIQPAKLEDSAVYLCASSSQETQYFGPGTRLLVL.

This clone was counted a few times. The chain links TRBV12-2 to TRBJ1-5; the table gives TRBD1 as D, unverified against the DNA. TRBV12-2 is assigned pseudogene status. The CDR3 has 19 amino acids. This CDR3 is CASRLPLYRGEDSNQPQHF. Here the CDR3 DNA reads TGTGCAAGTCGGCTTCCTCTTTACAGGGGAGAGGATAGCAATCAGCCCCAGCATTTT.

The CDR3 loop reads CASSLPGHRNEKLFF. CDR3 bases: TGCGCCAGCAGTTTGCCGGGACACCGTAATGAAAAACTGTTTTTT. The rearrangement links TRBV5-1 to TRBJ1-4, with D possibly matching TRBD1 (6 bases). Germline V gene lookup returns CDR1 SGHRS and CDR2 YFSETQ. V lost 5 bases and J lost 4, with 15 bases in between. The CDR3 runs 15 residues.

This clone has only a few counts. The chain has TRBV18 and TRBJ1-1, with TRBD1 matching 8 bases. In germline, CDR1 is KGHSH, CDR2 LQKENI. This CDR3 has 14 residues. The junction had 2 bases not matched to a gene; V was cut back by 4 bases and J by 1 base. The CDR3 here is CASSQDRGNTEAFF. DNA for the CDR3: TGTGCCAGCTCACAAGACAGGGGGAACACTGAAGCTTTCTTT. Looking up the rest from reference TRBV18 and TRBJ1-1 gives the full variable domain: NAGVMQNPRHLVRRRGQEARLRCSPMKGHSHVYWYRQLPEEGLKFMVYLQKENIIDESGMPKERFSAEFPKEGPSILRIQQVVRGDSAAYFCASSQDRGNTEAFFGQGTRLTVV.